Following are 6 T cell receptor beta chains from one sample sequenced in a study of identifying expanded T cells in peripheral blood. Assay used: immunoSEQ multiplex PCR; TCRdb lists only in-frame clones, some missing. The sample yields some 78,000 clones, 84% seen once. Specimen: blood. These receptors originate from a person between 18 and 70 years old in good health.

The rearrangement links TRBV19 to TRBJ2-7; D tentatively fits TRBD1 or TRBD2 (5 bases each). V was cut by 1 base and J by 5 bases, with 15 bases left in between. The CDR3 runs 15 residues. CDR1 LNHDA and CDR2 SQIVND come from the germline V gene (reference sequence). CDR3 sequence: CASSIVAGTGDEQYF. The CDR3 coding sequence is TGTGCCAGTAGTATAGTAGCAGGGACGGGCGACGAGCAGTACTTC.

The chain joins TRBV6-1 to TRBJ1-3; D is undetermined. Germline lookup yields CDR1 MNHNS and CDR2 SASEGT. V was shortened by 3 bases and J by 0 bases, with 9 bases between the two germline ends. There are 15 residues in the CDR3. The CDR3 sequence is CASSDGVFSGNTIYF. CDR3 nucleotides: TGTGCCAGCAGTGACGGGGTCTTCTCTGGAAACACCATATATTTT.

V and J are TRBV19 and TRBJ2-7, with TRBD1 matching over 7 bases. V lost 3 bases, J lost 0 bases, and 5 bases stayed unmatched. This CDR3 has 15 residues. Germline V gives CDR1 LNHDA, CDR2 SQIVND (reference sequence). In DNA form, the CDR3 reads TGTGCCAGTAGTATGGGGGACAGCATCTCCTACGAGCAGTACTTC. Residues: CASSMGDSISYEQYF. The entire variable domain, with the rest obtained from reference TRBV19 and TRBJ2-7, is as follows: DGGITQSPKYLFRKEGQNVTLSCEQNLNHDAMYWYRQDPGQGLRLIYYSQIVNDFQKGDIAEGYSVSREKKESFPLTVTSAQKNPTAFYLCASSMGDSISYEQYFGPGTRLTVT.

V usage is TRBV19 and J usage is TRBJ2-5; 12 nucleotides match TRBD2. CDR3 size: 15 residues. Germline loops: CDR1 LNHDA, CDR2 SQIVND (reference sequence). The V and J ends lost 7 bases and 2 bases, in that order; junction bases with no gene match: 5. In DNA form, the CDR3 reads TGTGCCAGTAAGACTAGCGGGAGTGAGCAAGAGACCCAGTACTTC. It encodes CASKTSGSEQETQYF. The full variable domain, rest sourced from reference TRBV19 and TRBJ2-5, is DGGITQSPKYLFRKEGQNVTLSCEQNLNHDAMYWYRQDPGQGLRLIYYSQIVNDFQKGDIAEGYSVSREKKESFPLTVTSAQKNPTAFYLCASKTSGSEQETQYFGPGTRLLVL.

The J gene is TRBJ1-1, the V gene TRBV11-3; D may be TRBD1 (5 bases). The CDR3 runs to 13 residues. V lost 5 bases to trimming and J lost 10 bases, with 17 bases between them. Germline V gene data show CDR1 as SGHNT and CDR2 as YENEEA. As DNA, the CDR3 is TGTGCCAGCAGCCCGGGGGGTAAAGGAGGAGCTTTCTTT. Translated, it gives CASSPGGKGGAFF.

The CDR3: CASSIGLLAGGLTYRSSYNEQFF. The CDR3 DNA sequence: TGTGCCAGTAGTATAGGTCTCCTAGCGGGAGGCCTCACTTATCGTAGCTCCTACAATGAGCAGTTCTTC. The rearrangement links TRBV19 to TRBJ2-1; 11 bases align to TRBD2. V shed 1 base, J shed 0 bases, and the junction held 20 bases outside the gene matches. The CDR3 spans 23 residues. Germline-derived CDR1 and CDR2 are LNHDA and SQIVND (reference sequence).